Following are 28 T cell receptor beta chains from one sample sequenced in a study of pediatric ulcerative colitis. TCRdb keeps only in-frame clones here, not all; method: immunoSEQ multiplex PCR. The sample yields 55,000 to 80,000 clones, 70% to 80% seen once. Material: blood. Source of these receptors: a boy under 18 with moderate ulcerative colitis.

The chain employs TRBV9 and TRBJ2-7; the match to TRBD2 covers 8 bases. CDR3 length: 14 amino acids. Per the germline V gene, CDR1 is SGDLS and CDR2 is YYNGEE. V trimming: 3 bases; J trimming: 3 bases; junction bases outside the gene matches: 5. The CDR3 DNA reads TGTGCCAGCAGCGCAACTAGCGGAAGCTACGAGCAGTACTTC. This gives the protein CASSATSGSYEQYF.

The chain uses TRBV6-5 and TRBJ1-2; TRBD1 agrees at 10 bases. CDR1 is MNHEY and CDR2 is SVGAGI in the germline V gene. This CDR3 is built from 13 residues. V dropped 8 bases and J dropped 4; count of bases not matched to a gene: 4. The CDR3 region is CASFGQGGYGYTF. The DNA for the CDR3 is TGTGCCAGCTTCGGACAGGGGGGCTATGGCTACACCTTC.

CDR3 protein: CASNQYHEQFF. CDR3 bases: TGTGCCAGCAACCAATACCATGAGCAGTTCTTC. The gene calls are TRBV5-6 and TRBJ2-1; the D is unclear. Trimming stripped 6 bases from V and 8 bases from J, with 9 bases between. The CDR3 is 11 residues long. The germline V gene has CDR1 SGHDT and CDR2 YYEEEE.

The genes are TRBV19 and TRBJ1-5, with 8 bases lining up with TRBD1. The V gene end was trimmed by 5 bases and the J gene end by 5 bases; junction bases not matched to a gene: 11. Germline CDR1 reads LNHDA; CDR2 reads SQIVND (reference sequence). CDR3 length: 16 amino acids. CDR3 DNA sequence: TGTGCCAGTAGTTTCTCGGACAGGGTAGTACATCAGCCCCAGCATTTT. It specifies CASSFSDRVVHQPQHF.

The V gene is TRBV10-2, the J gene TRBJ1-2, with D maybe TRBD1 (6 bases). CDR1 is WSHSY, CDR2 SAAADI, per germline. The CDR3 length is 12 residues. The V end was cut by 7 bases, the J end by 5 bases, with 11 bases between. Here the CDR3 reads CASNLQGYGYTF. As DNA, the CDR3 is TGCGCCAGCAATTTACAGGGATATGGCTACACCTTC.

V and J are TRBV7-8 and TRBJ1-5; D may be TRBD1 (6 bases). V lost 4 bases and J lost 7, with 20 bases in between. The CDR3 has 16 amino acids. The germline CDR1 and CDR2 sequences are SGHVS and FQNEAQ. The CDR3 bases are TGTGCCAGCAGCTCCCCCGGAGGGGGGAGGTGGCAGCCCCAGCATTTT. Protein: CASSSPGGGRWQPQHF.

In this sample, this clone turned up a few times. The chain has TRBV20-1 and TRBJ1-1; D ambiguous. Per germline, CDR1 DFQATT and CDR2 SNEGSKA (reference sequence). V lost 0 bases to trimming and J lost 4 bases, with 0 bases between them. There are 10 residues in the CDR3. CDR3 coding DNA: TGCAGTGCTAGAGACACTGAAGCTTTCTTT. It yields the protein CSARDTEAFF.

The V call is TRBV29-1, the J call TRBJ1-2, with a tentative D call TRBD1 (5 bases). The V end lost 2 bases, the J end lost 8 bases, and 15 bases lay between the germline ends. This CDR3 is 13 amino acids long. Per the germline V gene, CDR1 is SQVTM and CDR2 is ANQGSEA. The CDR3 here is CSVENFREGGYTF. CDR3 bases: TGCAGCGTTGAAAATTTCAGGGAGGGAGGCTACACCTTC.

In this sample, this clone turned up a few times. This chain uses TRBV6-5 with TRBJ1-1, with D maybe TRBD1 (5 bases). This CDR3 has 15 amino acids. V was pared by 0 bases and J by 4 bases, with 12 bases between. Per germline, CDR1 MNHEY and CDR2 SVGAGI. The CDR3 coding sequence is TGTGCCAGCAGTTACTCGCGGGGACGGAGCACTGAAGCTTTCTTT. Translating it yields CASSYSRGRSTEAFF.

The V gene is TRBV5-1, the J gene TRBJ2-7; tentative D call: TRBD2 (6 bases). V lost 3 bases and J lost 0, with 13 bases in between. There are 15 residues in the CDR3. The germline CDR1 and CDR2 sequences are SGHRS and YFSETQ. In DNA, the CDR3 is TGCGCCAGCAGCTGGGGGACTGTGAGCTCCTACGAGCAGTACTTC. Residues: CASSWGTVSSYEQYF.

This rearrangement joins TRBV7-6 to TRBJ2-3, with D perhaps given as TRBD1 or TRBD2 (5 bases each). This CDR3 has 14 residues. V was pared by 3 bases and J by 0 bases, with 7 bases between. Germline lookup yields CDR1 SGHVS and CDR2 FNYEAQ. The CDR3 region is CASSFGDSTDTQYF. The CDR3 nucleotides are TGTGCCAGCAGCTTTGGGGACAGCACAGATACGCAGTATTTT.

CDR3 amino acids: CATGKQGNYGYTF. For the CDR3, the DNA is TGTGCCACCGGCAAGCAGGGTAACTATGGCTACACCTTC. The chain uses TRBV19 and TRBJ1-2; D possibly corresponds to TRBD1 (5 bases). Deletions cut 10 bases from V and 1 base from J, with 13 bases between. Germline V gene sequence: CDR1 LNHDA, CDR2 SQIVND (reference sequence). The CDR3 spans 13 residues.

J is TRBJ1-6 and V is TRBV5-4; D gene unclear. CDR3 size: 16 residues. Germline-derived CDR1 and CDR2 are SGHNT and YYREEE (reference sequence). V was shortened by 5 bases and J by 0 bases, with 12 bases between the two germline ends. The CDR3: CASSRGGSSYNSPLHF. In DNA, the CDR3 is TGTGCCAGCAGTCGGGGAGGCAGCTCCTATAATTCACCCCTCCACTTT.

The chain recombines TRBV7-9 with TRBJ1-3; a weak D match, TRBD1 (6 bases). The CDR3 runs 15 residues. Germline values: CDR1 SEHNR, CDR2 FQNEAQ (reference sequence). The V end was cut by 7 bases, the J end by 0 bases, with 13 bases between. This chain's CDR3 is CASTQGGGSGNTIYF. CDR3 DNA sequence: TGTGCCAGCACCCAAGGGGGGGGCTCTGGAAACACCATATATTTT. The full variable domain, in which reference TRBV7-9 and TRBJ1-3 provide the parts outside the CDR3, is DTGVSQNPRHKITKRGQNVTFRCDPISEHNRLYWYRQTLGQGPEFLTYFQNEAQLEKSRLLSDRFSAERPKGSFSTLEIQRTEQGDSAMYLCASTQGGGSGNTIYFGEGSWLTVV.

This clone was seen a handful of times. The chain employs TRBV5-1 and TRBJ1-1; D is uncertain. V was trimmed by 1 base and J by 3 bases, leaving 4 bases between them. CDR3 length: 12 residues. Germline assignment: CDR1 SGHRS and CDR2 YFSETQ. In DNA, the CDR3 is TGCGCCAGCAGCTTGTCGGACACTGAAGCTTTCTTT. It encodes CASSLSDTEAFF. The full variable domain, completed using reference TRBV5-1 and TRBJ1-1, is KAGVTQTPRYLIKTRGQQVTLSCSPISGHRSVSWYQQTPGQGLQFLFEYFSETQRNKGNFPGRFSGRQFSNSRSEMNVSTLELGDSALYLCASSLSDTEAFFGQGTRLTVV.

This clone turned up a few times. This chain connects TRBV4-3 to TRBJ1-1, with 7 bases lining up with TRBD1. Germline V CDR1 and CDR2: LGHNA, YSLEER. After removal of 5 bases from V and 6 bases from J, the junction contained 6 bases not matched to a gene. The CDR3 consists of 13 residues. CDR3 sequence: CASSGDRVSEAFF. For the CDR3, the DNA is TGCGCCAGCAGCGGAGACAGGGTCTCTGAAGCTTTCTTT.

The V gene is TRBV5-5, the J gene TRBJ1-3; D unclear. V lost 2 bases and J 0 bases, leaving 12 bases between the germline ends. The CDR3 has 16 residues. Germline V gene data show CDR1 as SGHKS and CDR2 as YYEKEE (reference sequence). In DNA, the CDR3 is TGTGCCAGCAGCTTTGATCCAGGCAACTCTGGAAACACCATATATTTT. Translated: CASSFDPGNSGNTIYF.

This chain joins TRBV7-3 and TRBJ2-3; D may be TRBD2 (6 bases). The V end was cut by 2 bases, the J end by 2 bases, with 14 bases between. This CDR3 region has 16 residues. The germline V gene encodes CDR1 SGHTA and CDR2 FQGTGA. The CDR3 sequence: CASSLGGLAATDTQYF. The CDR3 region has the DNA TGTGCCAGCAGCTTAGGAGGCTTAGCGGCCACAGATACGCAGTATTTT. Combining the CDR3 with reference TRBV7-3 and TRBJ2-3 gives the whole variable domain GAGVSQTPSNKVTEKGKYVELRCDPISGHTALYWYRQSLGQGPEFLIYFQGTGAADDSGLPNDRFFAVRPEGSVSTLKIQRTERGDSAVYLCASSLGGLAATDTQYFGPGTRLTVL.

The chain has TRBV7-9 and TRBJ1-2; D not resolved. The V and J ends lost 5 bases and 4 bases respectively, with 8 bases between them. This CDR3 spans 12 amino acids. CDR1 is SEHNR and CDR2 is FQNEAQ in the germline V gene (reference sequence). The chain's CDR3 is CASSQTSYGYTF. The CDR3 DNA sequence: TGTGCCAGCAGCCAAACAAGCTATGGCTACACCTTC.

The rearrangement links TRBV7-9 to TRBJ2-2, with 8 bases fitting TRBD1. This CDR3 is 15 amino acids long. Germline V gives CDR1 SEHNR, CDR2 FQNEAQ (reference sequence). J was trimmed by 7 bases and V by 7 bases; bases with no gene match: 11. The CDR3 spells CASISGTGIGGELFF. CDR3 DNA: TGTGCCAGCATTTCCGGGACAGGTATCGGCGGGGAGCTGTTTTTT.

This CDR3 is CASTKDSQFRLAETGELFF. The CDR3 bases are TGTGCCAGTACTAAAGATTCACAATTTCGGCTAGCGGAGACCGGGGAGCTGTTTTTT. The chain links TRBV19 to TRBJ2-2, with TRBD2 matching over 7 bases. V trimming: 7 bases; J trimming: 5 bases; junction bases outside the gene matches: 22. CDR3 size: 19 residues. CDR1 is LNHDA and CDR2 is SQIVND in the germline V gene (reference sequence).

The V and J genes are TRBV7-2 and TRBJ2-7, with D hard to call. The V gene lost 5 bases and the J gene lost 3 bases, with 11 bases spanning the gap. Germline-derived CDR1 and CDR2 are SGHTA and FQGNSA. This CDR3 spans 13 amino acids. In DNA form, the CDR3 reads TGTGCCAGCAGCGGATTCGACGGCTACGAGCAGTACTTC. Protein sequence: CASSGFDGYEQYF.

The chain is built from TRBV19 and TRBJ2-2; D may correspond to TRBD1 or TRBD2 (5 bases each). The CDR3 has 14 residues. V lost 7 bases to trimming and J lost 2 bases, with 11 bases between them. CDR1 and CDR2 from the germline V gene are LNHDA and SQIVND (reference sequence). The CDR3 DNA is TGTGCCAGTATAGAGGGACCAAACACCGGGGAGCTGTTTTTT. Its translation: CASIEGPNTGELFF. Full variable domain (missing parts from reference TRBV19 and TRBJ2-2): DGGITQSPKYLFRKEGQNVTLSCEQNLNHDAMYWYRQDPGQGLRLIYYSQIVNDFQKGDIAEGYSVSREKKESFPLTVTSAQKNPTAFYLCASIEGPNTGELFFGEGSRLTVL.

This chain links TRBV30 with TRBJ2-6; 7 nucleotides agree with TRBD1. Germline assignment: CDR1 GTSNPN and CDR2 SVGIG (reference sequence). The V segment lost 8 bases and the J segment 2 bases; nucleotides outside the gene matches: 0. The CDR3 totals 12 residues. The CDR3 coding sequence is TGTGCCGGGACAGCTGGGGCCAACGTCCTGACTTTC. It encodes CAGTAGANVLTF. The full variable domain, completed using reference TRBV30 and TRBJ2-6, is SQTIHQWPATLVQPVGSPLSLECTVEGTSNPNLYWYRQAAGRGLQLLFYSVGIGQISSEVPQNLSASRPQDRQFILSSKKLLLSDSGFYLCAGTAGANVLTFGAGSRLTVL.

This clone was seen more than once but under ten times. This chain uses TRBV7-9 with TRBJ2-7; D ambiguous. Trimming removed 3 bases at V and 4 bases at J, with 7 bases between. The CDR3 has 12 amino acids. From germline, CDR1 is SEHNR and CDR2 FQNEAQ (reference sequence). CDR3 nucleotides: TGTGCCAGCAGCTTCGACGCGTACGAGCAGTACTTC. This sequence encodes CASSFDAYEQYF.

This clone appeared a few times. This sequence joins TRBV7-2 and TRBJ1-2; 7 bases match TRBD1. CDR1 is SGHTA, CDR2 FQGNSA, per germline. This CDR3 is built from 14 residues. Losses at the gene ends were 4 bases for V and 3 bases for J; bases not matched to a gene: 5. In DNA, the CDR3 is TGTGCCAGCAGCTATAGACAGGGAGACTATGGCTACACCTTC. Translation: CASSYRQGDYGYTF.

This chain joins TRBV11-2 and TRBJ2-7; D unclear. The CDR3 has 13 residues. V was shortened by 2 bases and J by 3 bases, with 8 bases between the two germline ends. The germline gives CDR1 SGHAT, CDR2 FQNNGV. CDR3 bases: TGTGCCAGCAGCTTACGAGCACTCTACGAGCAGTACTTC. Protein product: CASSLRALYEQYF.

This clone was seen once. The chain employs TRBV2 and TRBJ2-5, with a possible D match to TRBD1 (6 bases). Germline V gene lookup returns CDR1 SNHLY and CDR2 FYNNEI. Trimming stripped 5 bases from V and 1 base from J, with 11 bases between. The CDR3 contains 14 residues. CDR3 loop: CASSRTAVQETQYF. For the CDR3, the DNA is TGTGCCAGCAGTCGGACAGCAGTCCAAGAGACCCAGTACTTC.